This T cell receptor (beta chain) stems from a study of shared clonotypes between healthy human individuals. Assay: immunoSEQ multiplex PCR; the TCRdb copy retains only in-frame clones and omits some. The top ten hold 0.39% of the sample, which has 2.3 million or so clones, more than 85% seen once. V lost 0 bases, J lost 6 bases, and 20 bases lay in between. CDR3 length: 17 amino acids. Germline V gene lookup returns CDR1 PRHDT and CDR2 FYEKMQ (reference sequence). This rearrangement joins TRBV13 to TRBJ1-1; D is possibly TRBD1 (5 bases). Material: naive CD4+ T cells from PBMCs. Sample subset: CD45RA+ positively selected. The TCR comes from a man aged 18 to 29 in good health. Some clones in this sample may be carry-over from other donors' samples. CDR3 DNA sequence: TGTGCCAGCAGCTTAGGCCGGGGGGTGGAGTACAAAGCTGAAGCTTTCTTT. Encoded protein: CASSLGRGVEYKAEAFF. Supplemented by reference TRBV13 and TRBJ1-1, the full variable domain reads AAGVIQSPRHLIKEKRETATLKCYPIPRHDTVYWYQQGPGQDPQFLISFYEKMQSDKGSIPDRFSAQQFSDYHSELNMSSLELGDSALYFCASSLGRGVEYKAEAFFGQGTRLTVV.